These 30 T cell receptor beta chains were sequenced from one sample in a study of OX40 agonist ivuxolimab in advanced cancers. Repertoires were generated with immunoSEQ multiplex PCR, while TCRdb's copy carries only in-frame clones and drops some. The sample has tens of thousands of clones; 81% are singletons. This material consisted of CD4+ or CD8+ T cells sorted from blood, taken in a trial of the OX40 agonist ivuxolimab. Every receptor here comes from an adult with an advanced solid tumor such as melanoma, head and neck, liver or kidney cancer.

The chain employs TRBV21-1 and TRBJ2-1; the DNA was not compared with TRBD2, the D call given in the table. TRBV21-1 constitutes a pseudogene. The CDR3 sequence is 12 residues long. Here the CDR3 DNA reads TGTGCCAGCAGCAAAGGAGGAAATGAGCAGTTCTTC. Translating gives CASSKGGNEQFF.

The chain is built from TRBV27 and TRBJ2-3, with 8 bases lining up with TRBD2. CDR1 MNHEY and CDR2 SMNVEV come from the germline V gene (reference sequence). There are 16 residues in the CDR3. V lost 6 bases and J lost 3; bases outside the gene matches: 11. As DNA, the CDR3 is TGTGCCAGCAGCCTTTTGGGACTAGTTGCAACAGATACGCAGTATTTT. Amino acid sequence: CASSLLGLVATDTQYF.

The chain employs TRBV19 and TRBJ2-7; TRBD1 agrees at 9 bases. With 5 bases clipped from V and 3 bases from J, the junction kept 5 bases outside the gene matches. CDR3 size: 14 residues. The germline CDR1 and CDR2 sequences are LNHDA and SQIVND (reference sequence). CDR3 protein: CASSRDRVGYEQYF. CDR3 sequence (DNA): TGTGCCAGTAGTCGGGACAGGGTTGGCTACGAGCAGTACTTC.

The chain uses TRBV4-2 and TRBJ1-1, with a tentative D call TRBD1 (5 bases). Trimming pared 5 bases from V and 4 bases from J, leaving 17 bases between. The CDR3 runs 15 residues. Germline CDR1 and CDR2: LGHNA and YNFKEQ. The CDR3 DNA is TGTGCCAGCAGCGGTGCCCTCGGGGGTGGCACTGAAGCTTTCTTT. It yields the protein CASSGALGGGTEAFF.

This chain joins TRBV15 and TRBJ1-1; D possibly corresponds to TRBD1 (6 bases). Germline V gene data show CDR1 as LNHNV and CDR2 as YYDKDF (reference sequence). CDR3 length: 14 residues. The V gene lost 3 bases and the J gene lost 3 bases, with 11 bases spanning the gap. The DNA for the CDR3 is TGTGCCACCAGCAGTATAGGGGGTTACACTGAAGCTTTCTTT. Its protein is CATSSIGGYTEAFF.

The gene calls are TRBV6-4 and TRBJ2-3; 7 bases fit TRBD1. This CDR3 is built from 16 residues. With 3 bases clipped from V and 5 bases from J, the junction kept 11 bases outside the gene matches. Germline CDR1 and CDR2: MRHNA and SNTAGT. The CDR3 reads CASSDPSGGLLDTQYF. In DNA form, the CDR3 reads TGTGCCAGCAGTGATCCTTCAGGGGGTTTATTAGATACGCAGTATTTT.

The J gene is TRBJ2-2, the V gene TRBV5-1; possible D gene TRBD2, 6 bases. From germline, CDR1 is SGHRS and CDR2 YFSETQ. The CDR3 is 16 residues long. Trimming took 0 bases from V and 8 from J, leaving 17 bases between them. This CDR3 is CASSLEGGHLGGELFF. The CDR3 region has the DNA TGCGCCAGCAGCTTGGAAGGAGGGCACCTCGGGGGGGAGCTGTTTTTT. The full variable domain, rest sourced from reference TRBV5-1 and TRBJ2-2, is KAGVTQTPRYLIKTRGQQVTLSCSPISGHRSVSWYQQTPGQGLQFLFEYFSETQRNKGNFPGRFSGRQFSNSRSEMNVSTLELGDSALYLCASSLEGGHLGGELFFGEGSRLTVL.

The rearrangement joins TRBV11-3 to TRBJ2-4; the match to TRBD2 covers 8 bases. There are 16 residues in the CDR3. Germline V gene lookup returns CDR1 SGHNT and CDR2 YENEEA. V lost 5 bases and J lost 1; bases outside the gene matches: 7. The CDR3 protein is CASSRPGGAAKNIQYF. Written as DNA, the CDR3 is TGTGCCAGCAGCCGCCCGGGGGGGGCGGCCAAAAACATTCAGTACTTC.

This rearrangement joins TRBV30 to TRBJ2-1; D possibly corresponds to TRBD2 (5 bases). Between the trimmed V and J ends, which lost 1 base and 5 bases, there was a span of 15 bases. The germline V gene encodes CDR1 GTSNPN and CDR2 SVGIG (reference sequence). CDR3 length: 15 residues. CDR3 protein: CAWSDGRVPNNEQFF. CDR3 DNA: TGTGCCTGGAGTGATGGGCGGGTTCCCAACAATGAGCAGTTCTTC.

This clone has just one count. V usage is TRBV27 and J usage is TRBJ2-3; D not resolved. The CDR3 length is 13 residues. Per the germline V gene, CDR1 is MNHEY and CDR2 is SMNVEV (reference sequence). V shed 7 bases and J shed 3 bases, with 11 bases lying between them. The CDR3 is CASKRGRTDTQYF. The CDR3 DNA sequence: TGTGCCAGCAAGCGAGGAAGGACAGATACGCAGTATTTT.

As for this clone: At one boundary the junction diverges from the germline segment, which might be a read error. V gene TRBV7-7 combines with J gene TRBJ1-3; D is ambiguous. CDR3 size: 15 residues. Germline V gene data show CDR1 as SSHAT and CDR2 as FNYEAQ (reference sequence). CDR3 DNA: TGTGCTAGCAGCTTATCCTACGGAATTGGAAACACCATATATTTT. Its protein is CASSLSYGIGNTIYF.

The chain has TRBV5-1 and TRBJ2-5; D unresolved. V gave up 3 bases and J gave up 2 bases, with 11 bases separating them. Germline V CDR1 and CDR2: SGHRS, YFSETQ. The CDR3 is 14 amino acids. The CDR3 sequence is CASSSLPDQETQYF. DNA of the CDR3: TGCGCCAGCAGCTCCCTACCCGATCAAGAGACCCAGTACTTC. Variable domain in full (rest from reference TRBV5-1 and TRBJ2-5): KAGVTQTPRYLIKTRGQQVTLSCSPISGHRSVSWYQQTPGQGLQFLFEYFSETQRNKGNFPGRFSGRQFSNSRSEMNVSTLELGDSALYLCASSSLPDQETQYFGPGTRLLVL.

In DNA form, the CDR3 reads TGTGCCACCAGCGTGAGATCTGTGTGGGGGGGCCGGGAAAAACTGTTTTTT. Amino acid sequence: CATSVRSVWGGREKLFF. V is TRBV15 and J is TRBJ1-4; a possible D gene is TRBD1 (6 bases). V lost 5 bases and J lost 8, with 24 bases in between. Germline V lookup: CDR1 LNHNV, CDR2 YYDKDF (reference sequence). The CDR3 covers 17 residues.

V is TRBV7-9 and J is TRBJ2-1; tentative D call: TRBD2 (6 bases). The CDR3 runs 17 residues. Germline V gene sequence: CDR1 SEHNR, CDR2 FQNEAQ (reference sequence). V gave up 1 base and J gave up 2 bases, with 15 bases separating them. The CDR3 loop is CASSLGGGFSPYNEQFF. In nucleotides, the CDR3 is TGTGCCAGCAGCTTAGGAGGAGGGTTCTCCCCCTACAATGAGCAGTTCTTC.

The sample holds a few counts of this clone. The chain recombines TRBV2 with TRBJ2-3; tentatively, D is TRBD2 (6 bases). Germline V lookup: CDR1 SNHLY, CDR2 FYNNEI. This CDR3 spans 14 amino acids. V was shortened by 6 bases and J by 1 base, with 11 bases between the two germline ends. CDR3 residues: CASSGGGGTDTQYF. The CDR3 coding sequence is TGTGCCAGCAGCGGAGGCGGGGGCACAGATACGCAGTATTTT.

The V and J genes are TRBV2 and TRBJ2-3, with a possible D match to TRBD2 (7 bases). The CDR3 is made up of 14 amino acids. Germline lookup yields CDR1 SNHLY and CDR2 FYNNEI. V lost 3 bases and J 7 bases, leaving 14 bases between the germline ends. CDR3 loop: CASSDRGGGNTQYF. CDR3 DNA: TGTGCCAGCAGTGATCGCGGGGGCGGAAATACGCAGTATTTT.

V and J are TRBV28 and TRBJ1-1; 9 nucleotides match TRBD1. This CDR3 contains 14 residues. V shed 3 bases and J 10 bases; nucleotides not matched to a gene: 9. The germline CDR1 and CDR2 sequences are MDHEN and SYDVKM. CDR3 in amino acids: CASSFGTGSPVAFF. The CDR3 nucleotides are TGTGCCAGCAGTTTTGGGACAGGGAGCCCAGTAGCTTTCTTT. Looking up the rest from reference TRBV28 and TRBJ1-1 gives the full variable domain: DVKVTQSSRYLVKRTGEKVFLECVQDMDHENMFWYRQDPGLGLRLIYFSYDVKMKEKGDIPEGYSVSREKKERFSLILESASTNQTSMYLCASSFGTGSPVAFFGQGTRLTVV.

This clone was detected a few times. The chain joins TRBV5-6 to TRBJ1-6; D not resolved. Looked up from germline, CDR1 is SGHDT and CDR2 is YYEEEE. The CDR3 covers 15 residues. V was cut by 0 bases and J by 10 bases, with 14 bases left in between. CDR3 in DNA: TGTGCCAGCAGCTTGGAAGGTTCGGGCTTCTCACCCCTCCACTTT. Translating it yields CASSLEGSGFSPLHF.

This chain joins TRBV14 and TRBJ2-1; TRBD2 might be the D (7 bases). V dropped 5 bases and J dropped 8 bases, with 22 bases sitting between them. Germline V lookup: CDR1 SGHDN, CDR2 FVKESK. The CDR3 contains 16 residues. The CDR3 sequence is CASSTLPAGAGDEQFF. Here the CDR3 DNA reads TGTGCCAGCAGCACCCTTCCGGCGGGGGCAGGCGATGAGCAGTTCTTC.

The chain links TRBV9 to TRBJ1-4; tentatively, D is TRBD1 (6 bases). V gave up 6 bases and J gave up 1 base, with 7 bases separating them. Germline lookup yields CDR1 SGDLS and CDR2 YYNGEE. The CDR3 runs to 13 residues. DNA for the CDR3: TGTGCCAGCAAAGGGGGAACTAATGAAAAACTGTTTTTT. Amino acid sequence: CASKGGTNEKLFF.

The chain combines TRBV29-1 with TRBJ1-1, with 9 bases aligning to TRBD1. In germline, CDR1 is SQVTM, CDR2 ANQGSEA. There are 13 residues in the CDR3. Germline trimming cut 6 bases from V and 3 bases from J; bases unmatched to any gene: 5. CDR3 region: CSVLGQGHTEAFF. The CDR3 DNA follows: TGCAGCGTATTGGGACAGGGTCACACTGAAGCTTTCTTT.

The rearrangement joins TRBV7-9 to TRBJ1-1; D uncertain. The CDR3 is made up of 16 amino acids. Germline CDR1 reads SEHNR; CDR2 reads FQNEAQ (reference sequence). Trimming pared 0 bases from V and 2 bases from J, leaving 13 bases between. DNA of the CDR3: TGTGCCAGCAGCTTAGCTCTTTCGGGCACTAACACTGAAGCTTTCTTT. Residues: CASSLALSGTNTEAFF.

The CDR3, as DNA: TGTGCCAGCAGCTACGGGACAGGGAATGAAAAACTGTTTTTT. Its protein is CASSYGTGNEKLFF. This sequence joins TRBV13 and TRBJ1-4; 9 bases map to TRBD1. J was trimmed by 5 bases and V by 4 bases; bases with no gene match: 2. CDR1 and CDR2 (germline): PRHDT, FYEKMQ (reference sequence). This CDR3 comprises 14 residues.

The chain is built from TRBV6-1 and TRBJ2-7, with TRBD2 matching 9 bases. Germline CDR1 and CDR2: MNHNS and SASEGT. The V gene end was trimmed by 6 bases and the J gene end by 3 bases; junction bases not matched to a gene: 9. The CDR3 has 15 residues. This chain's CDR3 is CASSRPGLASYEQYF. Here the CDR3 DNA reads TGTGCCAGCAGCCGGCCGGGACTAGCAAGCTACGAGCAGTACTTC.

This clone rates as medium-sized. The rearrangement uses TRBV7-5 and TRBJ2-2; the D segment call TRBD2 is taken from the table without a DNA check. TRBV7-5 is marked as a pseudogene. The CDR3 length is 17 residues. In DNA, the CDR3 is TGTGCCAGAAGCTTAGCGACTAGCGCGGATCAAACCGGGGAGCTGTTTTTT. It encodes CARSLATSADQTGELFF.

This chain connects TRBV6-1 to TRBJ1-2; 7 bases are a match to TRBD1. The V gene's germline CDR1 is MNHNS and CDR2 SASEGT. The CDR3 consists of 15 residues. Losses at the gene ends were 1 base for V and 4 bases for J; bases not matched to a gene: 6. CDR3 bases: TGTGCCAGCAGTGAAGTGTCGGGACAGTCCTATGGCTACACCTTC. It codes for CASSEVSGQSYGYTF.

This clone appeared a single time. The chain employs TRBV5-4 and TRBJ1-1, with 8 bases matching TRBD1. The CDR3 is 13 residues long. V lost 0 bases, J lost 8 bases, and 3 bases stayed unmatched. Germline CDR1 reads SGHNT; CDR2 reads YYREEE (reference sequence). The CDR3 protein is CASSLEDREEAFF. The CDR3, as DNA: TGTGCCAGCAGCTTGGAGGACAGGGAGGAAGCTTTCTTT.

This clone has a single count. This chain connects TRBV19 to TRBJ1-4; tentative D call: TRBD1 (5 bases). Trimming pared 1 base from V and 5 bases from J, leaving 14 bases between. This CDR3 spans 16 amino acids. Germline loops: CDR1 LNHDA, CDR2 SQIVND (reference sequence). The CDR3 reads CASSIALPGRNEKLFF. The CDR3 DNA reads TGTGCCAGTAGTATAGCCCTCCCAGGGAGGAATGAAAAACTGTTTTTT.

The V gene is TRBV5-8, the J gene TRBJ1-2, with D possibly TRBD1 on 6 matching bases. Trimming left V 4 bases short and J 2 bases short, with 12 bases between. Germline values: CDR1 SGHTS, CDR2 YDEGEE. The CDR3 runs 14 residues. The CDR3 loop is CASSLQGMNYGYTF. The CDR3 region has the DNA TGTGCCAGCAGCCTACAGGGTATGAACTATGGCTACACCTTC.

This chain uses TRBV5-1 with TRBJ2-4; D gene ambiguous. The CDR3 is 17 residues long. The V end was cut by 3 bases, the J end by 6 bases, with 22 bases between. Germline V lookup: CDR1 SGHRS, CDR2 YFSETQ. The DNA of the CDR3 is TGCGCCAGCAGCTACTTTGTAGACGGGTCCTTAGCAAACATTCAGTACTTC. Translation gives CASSYFVDGSLANIQYF.